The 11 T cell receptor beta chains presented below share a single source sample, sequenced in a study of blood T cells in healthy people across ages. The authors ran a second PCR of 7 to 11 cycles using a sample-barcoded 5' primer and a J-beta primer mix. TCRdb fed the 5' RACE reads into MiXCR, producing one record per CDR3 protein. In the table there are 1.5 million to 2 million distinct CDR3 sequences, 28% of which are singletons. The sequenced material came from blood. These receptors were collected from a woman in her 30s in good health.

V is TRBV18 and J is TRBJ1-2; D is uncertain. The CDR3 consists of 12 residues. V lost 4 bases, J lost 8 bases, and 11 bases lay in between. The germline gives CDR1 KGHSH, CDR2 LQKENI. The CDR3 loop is CASSLPPAGYTF. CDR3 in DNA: TGTGCCAGCTCACTGCCCCCCGCGGGCTACACCTTC.

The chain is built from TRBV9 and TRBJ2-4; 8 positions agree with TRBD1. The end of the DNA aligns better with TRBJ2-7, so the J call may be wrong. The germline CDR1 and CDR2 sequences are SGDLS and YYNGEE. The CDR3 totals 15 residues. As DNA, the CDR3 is TGTGCCAGCAGCGTAGATTCCCGGACAGGGAGCGAGCAGTACTTC. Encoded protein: CASSVDSRTGSEQYF.

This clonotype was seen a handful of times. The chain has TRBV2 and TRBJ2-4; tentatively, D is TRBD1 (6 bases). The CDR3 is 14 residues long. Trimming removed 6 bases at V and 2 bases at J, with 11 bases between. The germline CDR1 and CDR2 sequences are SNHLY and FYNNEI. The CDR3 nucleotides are TGTGCCAGCAGGAACAGGGTTACCAAAAACATTCAGTACTTC. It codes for CASRNRVTKNIQYF.

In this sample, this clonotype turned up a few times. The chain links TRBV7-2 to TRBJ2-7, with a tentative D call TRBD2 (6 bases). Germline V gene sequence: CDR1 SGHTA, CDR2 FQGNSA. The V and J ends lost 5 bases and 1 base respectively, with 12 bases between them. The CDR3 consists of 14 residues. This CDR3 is CASSGDAGSYEQYF. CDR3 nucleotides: TGTGCCAGCAGCGGGGACGCGGGGTCCTACGAGCAGTACTTC.

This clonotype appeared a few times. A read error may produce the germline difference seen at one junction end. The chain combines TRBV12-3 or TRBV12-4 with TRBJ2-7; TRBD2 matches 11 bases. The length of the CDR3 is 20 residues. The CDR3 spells CASSLATGVGLAGFSYVQYF. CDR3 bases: TGTGCCAGCAGTTTAGCTACAGGGGTAGGACTAGCGGGCTTCTCCTACGTGCAGTACTTC.

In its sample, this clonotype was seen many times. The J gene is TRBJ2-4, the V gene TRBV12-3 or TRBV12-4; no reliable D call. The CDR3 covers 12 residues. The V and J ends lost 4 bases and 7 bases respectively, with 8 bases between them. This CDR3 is CASSWESNIQYF. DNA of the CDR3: TGTGCCAGCAGTTGGGAATCTAACATTCAGTACTTC.

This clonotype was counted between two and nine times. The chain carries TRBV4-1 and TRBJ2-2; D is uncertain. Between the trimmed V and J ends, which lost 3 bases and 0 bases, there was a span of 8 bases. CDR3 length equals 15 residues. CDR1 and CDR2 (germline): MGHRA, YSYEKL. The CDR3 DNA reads TGCGCCAGCAGCCATGGGAAATCGAACACCGGGGAGCTGTTTTTT. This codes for CASSHGKSNTGELFF.

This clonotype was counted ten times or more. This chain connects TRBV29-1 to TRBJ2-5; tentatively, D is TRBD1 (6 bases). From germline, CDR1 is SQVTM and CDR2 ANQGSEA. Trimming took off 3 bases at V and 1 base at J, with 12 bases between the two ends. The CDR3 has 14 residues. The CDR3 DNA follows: TGCAGCGTTGACCGGGAAGGGGGCCAAGAGACCCAGTACTTC. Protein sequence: CSVDREGGQETQYF.

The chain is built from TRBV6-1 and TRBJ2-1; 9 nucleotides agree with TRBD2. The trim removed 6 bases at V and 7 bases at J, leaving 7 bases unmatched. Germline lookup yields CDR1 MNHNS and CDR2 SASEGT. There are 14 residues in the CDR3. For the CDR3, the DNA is TGTGCCAGCAGGGCGGGGGGGCCGGAGAATGAGCAGTTCTTC. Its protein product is CASRAGGPENEQFF.

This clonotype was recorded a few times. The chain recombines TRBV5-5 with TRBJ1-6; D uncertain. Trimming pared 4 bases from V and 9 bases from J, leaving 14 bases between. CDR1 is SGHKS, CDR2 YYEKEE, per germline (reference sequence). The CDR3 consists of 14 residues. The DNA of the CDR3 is TGTGCCAGCAGCCAGTCCGATGGCGGTTCACCCCTCCACTTT. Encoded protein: CASSQSDGGSPLHF.

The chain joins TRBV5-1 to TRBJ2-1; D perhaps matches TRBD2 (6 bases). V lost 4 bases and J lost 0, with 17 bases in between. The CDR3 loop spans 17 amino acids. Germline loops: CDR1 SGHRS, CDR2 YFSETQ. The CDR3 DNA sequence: TGCGCCAGCAGCCCGAGCCCCCGGGGGAGCTCCTACAATGAGCAGTTCTTC. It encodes CASSPSPRGSSYNEQFF. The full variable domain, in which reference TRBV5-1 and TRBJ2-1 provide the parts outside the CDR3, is KAGVTQTPRYLIKTRGQQVTLSCSPISGHRSVSWYQQTPGQGLQFLFEYFSETQRNKGNFPGRFSGRQFSNSRSEMNVSTLELGDSALYLCASSPSPRGSSYNEQFFGPGTRLTVL.